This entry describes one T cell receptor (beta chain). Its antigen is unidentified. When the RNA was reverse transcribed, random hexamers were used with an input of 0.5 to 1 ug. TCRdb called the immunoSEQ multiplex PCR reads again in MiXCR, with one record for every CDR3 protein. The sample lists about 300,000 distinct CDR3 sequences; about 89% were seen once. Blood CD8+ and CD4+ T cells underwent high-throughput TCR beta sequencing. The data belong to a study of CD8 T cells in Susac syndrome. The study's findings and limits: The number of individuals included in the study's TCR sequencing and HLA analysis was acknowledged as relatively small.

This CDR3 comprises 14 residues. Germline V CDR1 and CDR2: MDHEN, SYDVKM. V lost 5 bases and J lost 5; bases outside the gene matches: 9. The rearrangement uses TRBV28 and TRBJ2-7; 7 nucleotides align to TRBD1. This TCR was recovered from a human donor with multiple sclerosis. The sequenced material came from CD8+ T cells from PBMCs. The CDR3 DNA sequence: TGTGCCAGCAGTCTCAGACAGGGCTGGCACGAGCAGTACTTC. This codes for CASSLRQGWHEQYF.